This is a list of T cell receptor beta chains from one sample in a study of response to subunit inactivated influenza vaccine. A single record per CDR3 protein comes from TCRdb applying MiXCR to the RT-PCR reads. The sample shows around 320,000 distinct CDR3 sequences, roughly 22% of them seen only once. This specimen was PBMCs from blood, taken around 22 months after vaccination. The receptors stem from a man in his fifties or sixties who received an inactivated influenza vaccine. Both conserved end residues are part of each CDR3. The D gene is left open where the match is weak. Some rows mark clone size as missing; the rest say once, few, many or name a class of expanded clone.

j_call v_call d_call clone_size cdr3_aa cdr3_nt
TRBJ2-1 TRBV12-5 . few CASGLEGLSYNEQFF TGTGCTAGTGGTTTGGAGGGCCTCTCCTACAATGAGCAGTTCTTC
TRBJ2-3 TRBV6-2/TRBV6-3 TRBD2 few CASSYPISGGGSTSDTDTQYF TGTGCCAGCAGTTACCCAATCTCGGGCGGGGGGTCCACCTCCGACACAGATACGCAGTATTTT
TRBJ1-2 TRBV3-1 . few CASSQDVGSIGGYTF TGTGCCAGCAGCCAAGATGTCGGAAGTATCGGTGGCTACACCTTC
TRBJ2-1 TRBV6-1 . . CASSMSADFSYNEQFF TGTGCCAGCAGCATGTCGGCAGACTTTTCCTACAATGAGCAGTTCTTC
TRBJ1-4 TRBV7-2 . few CASSLSGTLTNEKLFF TGTGCCAGCAGCTTATCGGGGACCCTAACTAATGAAAAACTGTTTTTT
TRBJ2-5 TRBV29-1 . . CSVTGRFAETQYF TGCAGCGTTACTGGACGGTTTGCGGAGACCCAGTACTTC
TRBJ2-5 TRBV12-3/TRBV12-4 . . CASRTPGGLETQYF TGTGCCAGCAGAACCCCAGGGGGGCTGGAGACCCAGTACTTC
TRBJ1-2 TRBV7-9 . many CASSFGRAVTNYGYTF TGTGCCAGCAGCTTTGGGAGAGCGGTAACCAACTATGGCTACACCTTC
TRBJ1-1 TRBV5-1 . few CASSLNSGLEHTEAFF TGCGCCAGCAGCTTGAACTCAGGTTTGGAGCACACTGAAGCTTTCTTT
TRBJ1-1 TRBV28 TRBD1 . CASSNRQGAWNTEAFF TGTGCCAGCAGTAACCGACAGGGGGCATGGAACACTGAAGCTTTCTTT
TRBJ1-4 TRBV20-1 . few CSARDSWMEKLFF TGCAGTGCTAGAGATAGTTGGATGGAAAAACTGTTTTTT
TRBJ2-7 TRBV20-1 . few CSARVPRKVSYEQYF TGCAGTGCTAGAGTTCCCCGGAAGGTCTCCTACGAGCAGTACTTC
TRBJ2-5 TRBV9 TRBD1 few CASSLTSGGDQYF TGTGCCAGCAGCTTAACATCAGGGGGCGACCAGTACTTC
TRBJ1-3 TRBV15 . . CATCDWPGNTIYF TGTGCCACCTGTGATTGGCCTGGAAACACCATATATTTT
TRBJ1-3 TRBV4-2 . many CASSQDGGSGNTIYF TGTGCCAGCAGCCAAGATGGGGGATCTGGAAACACCATATATTTT
TRBJ2-3 TRBV6-1 . . CASSPRQPSTDTQYF TGTGCCAGCAGTCCCAGACAGCCCAGCACAGATACGCAGTATTTT
TRBJ1-1 TRBV6-1 . few CASSAYREMNTEAFF TGTGCCAGCAGTGCGTATCGGGAGATGAACACTGAAGCTTTCTTT
TRBJ2-2 TRBV15 . . CATSRGATRNTGELFF TGTGCCACCAGCAGAGGAGCGACACGTAACACCGGGGAGCTGTTTTTT
TRBJ2-7 TRBV20-1 . few CSAAHPRSFEQYF TGCAGTGCCGCACATCCAAGGTCCTTCGAGCAGTACTTC
TRBJ2-2 TRBV19 . . CASSTLAVSNTGELFF TGTGCCAGTAGTACCTTAGCGGTCTCGAACACCGGGGAGCTGTTTTTT
TRBJ2-2 TRBV18 TRBD1 once CASSPMVGQGNTGELFF TGTGCCAGCTCACCGATGGTGGGACAGGGGAACACCGGGGAGCTGTTTTTT
TRBJ1-5 TRBV20-1 . few CSARGSHKSNQPQHF TGCAGTGCAAGAGGTTCCCACAAAAGCAATCAGCCCCAGCATTTT
TRBJ1-5 TRBV20-1 TRBD1 few CSAVQGLGNQPQHF TGCAGTGCTGTACAGGGGTTAGGCAATCAGCCCCAGCATTTT
TRBJ2-7 TRBV3-1 . . CASSRGSAEQYF TGTGCCAGCAGCCGCGGATCTGCCGAGCAGTACTTC
TRBJ2-1 TRBV3-1 . few CASSQKWGDIQSYNEQFF TGTGCCAGCAGCCAAAAATGGGGGGACATCCAATCCTACAATGAGCAGTTCTTC
TRBJ1-4 TRBV4-1 TRBD1 . CASRGTVPPNEKLFF TGCGCCAGCAGGGGGACAGTCCCGCCTAATGAAAAACTGTTTTTT
TRBJ2-2 TRBV11-2 . . CASSLDRLNTGELFF TGTGCCAGCAGCTTAGATCGCCTTAACACCGGGGAGCTGTTTTTT
TRBJ1-2 TRBV28 TRBD1 many CASRSGQNYGYTF TGTGCCAGCAGGTCGGGACAGAACTATGGCTACACCTTC
TRBJ1-3 TRBV10-3 . . CAISTGNGNTIYF TGTGCCATCAGTACAGGGAACGGAAACACCATATATTTT
TRBJ1-1 TRBV29-1 . few CSARGGDNEAFF TGCAGCGCAAGGGGCGGTGATAATGAAGCTTTCTTT
TRBJ2-5 TRBV20-1 TRBD2 few CSAIPLSGVGETQYF TGCAGTGCTATACCTCTTAGCGGGGTGGGAGAGACCCAGTACTTC
TRBJ2-1 TRBV20-1 TRBD2 few CSATSGSGNYNEQFF TGCAGTGCAACCTCCGGGAGCGGGAATTACAATGAGCAGTTCTTC
TRBJ1-6 TRBV5-6 . few CASSRKGRLESPLHF TGTGCCAGCAGCCGCAAGGGGAGGCTGGAATCACCCCTCCACTTT
TRBJ2-3 TRBV2 . many CASSETDTQYF TGTGCCAGCAGTGAAACGGATACGCAGTATTTT
TRBJ2-3 TRBV12-3/TRBV12-4 . few CASSLILGAADTQYF TGTGCCAGCAGTTTAATTTTGGGGGCCGCAGATACGCAGTATTTT
TRBJ1-2 TRBV4-2 . . CASSQDGGWDGYTF TGTGCCAGCAGCCAAGACGGGGGTTGGGATGGCTACACCTTC
TRBJ1-1 TRBV5-1 . . CASSLGLGKGDEAFF TGCGCCAGCAGCTTGGGCTTAGGGAAGGGGGATGAAGCTTTCTTT
TRBJ2-1 TRBV23-1 . . CASSLPPGHEQFF TGCGCCAGCAGTCTTCCCCCGGGTCATGAGCAGTTCTTC
TRBJ1-2 TRBV4-1 . . CASSQELGAGGYTF TGCGCCAGCAGCCAAGAGTTGGGGGCGGGAGGCTACACCTTC
TRBJ2-5 TRBV12-3/TRBV12-4 TRBD1 . CASSLGQGETQYF TGTGCCAGCAGTTTGGGACAGGGAGAGACCCAGTACTTC
TRBJ2-1 TRBV4-1 TRBD2 few CASTPLAGYYNEQFF TGCGCCAGCACCCCCCTAGCGGGGTATTACAATGAGCAGTTCTTC
TRBJ1-2 TRBV6-1 . few CASSAGPQGYYGYTF TGTGCCAGCAGCGCCGGGCCGCAGGGGTACTATGGCTACACCTTC
TRBJ2-7 TRBV12-3/TRBV12-4 TRBD1 few CASSRPGQGSGEQYF TGTGCCAGCAGCCGACCGGGACAGGGGTCGGGTGAGCAGTACTTC
TRBJ1-6 TRBV6-1 TRBD1 few CASSKRGQIYNSPLHF TGTGCCAGCAGTAAGAGGGGACAGATTTATAATTCACCCCTCCACTTT
TRBJ2-3 TRBV14 TRBD2 few CASSQRTTGGADTQYF TGTGCCAGCAGCCAGCGAACTACCGGGGGGGCAGATACGCAGTATTTT
TRBJ2-7 TRBV6-1 . . CASSEALPSRAWGYEQYF TGTGCCAGCAGTGAAGCGCTTCCGTCCCGGGCCTGGGGCTACGAGCAGTACTTC
TRBJ2-7 TRBV6-5 . . CASSYSRGLGEQYF TGTGCCAGCAGTTACTCGCGGGGATTGGGCGAGCAGTACTTC
TRBJ1-2 TRBV12-3/TRBV12-4 TRBD1 few CASSQTGGFYGYTF TGTGCCAGCAGTCAAACAGGGGGTTTCTATGGCTACACCTTC